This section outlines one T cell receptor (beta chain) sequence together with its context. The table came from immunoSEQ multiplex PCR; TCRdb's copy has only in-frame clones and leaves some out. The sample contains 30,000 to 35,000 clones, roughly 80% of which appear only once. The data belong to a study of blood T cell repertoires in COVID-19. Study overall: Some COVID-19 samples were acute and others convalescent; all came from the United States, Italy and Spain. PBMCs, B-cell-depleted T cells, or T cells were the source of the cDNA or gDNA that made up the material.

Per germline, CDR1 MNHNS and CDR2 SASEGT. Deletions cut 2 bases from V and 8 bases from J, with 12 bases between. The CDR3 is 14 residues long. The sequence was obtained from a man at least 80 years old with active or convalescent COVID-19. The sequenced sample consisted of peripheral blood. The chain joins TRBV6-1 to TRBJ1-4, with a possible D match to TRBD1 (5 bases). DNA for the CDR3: TGTGCCAGCAGTGAATCCGGAGGGGACGAAAAACTGTTTTTT. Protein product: CASSESGGDEKLFF.